These 5 T cell receptor beta chains share one sample of origin, sequenced in a study of vaccination and CD4 T cells after COVID-19. Noted treatment: 10-day PBMC culture with coronavirus spike peptide pools or control peptides (ViraFEST assay). These receptors have no known antigen. With the Oncomine TCR Beta short-read assay, DNA from cultured CD4+ T cells was sequenced. TCRdb reprocessed the PCR reads via MiXCR and lists one record per CDR3 protein. The table shows 8,000 or so distinct CDR3 sequences, with less than 80% occurring only once. The sample comprised CD4+ T cells from blood, cultured in vitro. These receptors all stem from a human donor who had recovered from COVID-19.

V usage is TRBV20-1 and J usage is TRBJ1-5; 11 bases agree with TRBD1. The germline gives CDR1 DFQATT, CDR2 SNEGSKA (reference sequence). Germline trimming cut 5 bases from V and 1 base from J; bases unmatched to any gene: 4. The CDR3 consists of 15 residues. CDR3 protein: CSAGQGAQSNQPQHF. CDR3 nucleotides: TGCAGTGCTGGACAGGGGGCGCAGAGCAATCAGCCCCAGCATTTT.

This chain uses TRBV5-1 with TRBJ2-1; TRBD1 aligns across 7 bases. This CDR3 has 15 amino acids. V gave up 0 bases and J gave up 8 bases; unmatched junction bases: 8. Germline loops: CDR1 SGHRS, CDR2 YFSETQ. DNA of the CDR3: TGCGCCAGCAGCTTGGTTGGTAGGGGGCTGGATGAGCAGTTCTTC. Translation gives CASSLVGRGLDEQFF.

This clonotype was seen just once. The chain links TRBV12-3 or TRBV12-4 to TRBJ2-2; 10 bases are shared with TRBD1. CDR3 length: 15 amino acids. Trimming cost V 5 bases and J 4 bases; bases outside gene matches: 4. CDR3 in amino acids: CASSMGQGSTGELFF. DNA of the CDR3: TGTGCCAGCAGTATGGGACAGGGGTCCACCGGGGAGCTGTTTTTT.

This clonotype came up a few times. This chain links TRBV11-2 with TRBJ1-5; D remains ambiguous. The CDR3 sequence is 14 residues long. Germline V CDR1 and CDR2: SGHAT, FQNNGV. Deletions cut 3 bases from V and 2 bases from J, with 8 bases between. CDR3 sequence: CASSLWGGNQPQHF. CDR3 coding DNA: TGTGCCAGCAGCTTGTGGGGAGGCAATCAGCCCCAGCATTTT.

This clonotype was seen more than once but under ten times. The chain couples TRBV28 to TRBJ2-7, with a tentative D call TRBD2 (6 bases). Germline V CDR1 and CDR2: MDHEN, SYDVKM. V was cut by 3 bases and J by 2 bases, with 20 bases left in between. The CDR3 sequence is 17 residues long. DNA of the CDR3: TGTGCCAGCAGTTTGGACGACATTGGGGACTTAACCTACGAGCAGTACTTC. Its protein product is CASSLDDIGDLTYEQYF.